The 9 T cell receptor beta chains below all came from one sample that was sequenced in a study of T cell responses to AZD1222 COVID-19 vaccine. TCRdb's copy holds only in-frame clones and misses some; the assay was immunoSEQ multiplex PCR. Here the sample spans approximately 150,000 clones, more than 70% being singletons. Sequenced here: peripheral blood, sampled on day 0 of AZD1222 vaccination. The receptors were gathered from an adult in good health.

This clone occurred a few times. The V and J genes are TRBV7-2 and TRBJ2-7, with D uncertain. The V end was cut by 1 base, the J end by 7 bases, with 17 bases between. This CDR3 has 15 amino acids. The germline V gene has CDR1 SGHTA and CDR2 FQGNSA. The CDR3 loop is CASSLEVALPGEQYF. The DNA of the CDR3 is TGTGCCAGCAGCTTAGAGGTGGCACTTCCCGGAGAGCAGTACTTC.

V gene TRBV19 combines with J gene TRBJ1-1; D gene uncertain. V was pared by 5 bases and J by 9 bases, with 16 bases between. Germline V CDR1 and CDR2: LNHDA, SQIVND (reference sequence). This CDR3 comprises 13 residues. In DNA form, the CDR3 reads TGTGCCAGTAGTGCCGACTCCCGGGCCAAAGCTTTCTTT. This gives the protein CASSADSRAKAFF.

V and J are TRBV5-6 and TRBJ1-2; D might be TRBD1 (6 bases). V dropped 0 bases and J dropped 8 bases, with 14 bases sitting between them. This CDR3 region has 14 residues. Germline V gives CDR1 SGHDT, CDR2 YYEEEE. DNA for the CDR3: TGTGCCAGCAGCTTGGCTGGGGGGCACGGGGGCTACACCTTC. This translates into CASSLAGGHGGYTF.

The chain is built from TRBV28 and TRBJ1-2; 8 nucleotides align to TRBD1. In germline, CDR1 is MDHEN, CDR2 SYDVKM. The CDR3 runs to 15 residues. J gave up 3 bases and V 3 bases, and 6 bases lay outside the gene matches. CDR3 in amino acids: CASSFQTGADYGYTF. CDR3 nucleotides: TGTGCCAGCAGTTTCCAGACAGGGGCGGACTATGGCTACACCTTC.

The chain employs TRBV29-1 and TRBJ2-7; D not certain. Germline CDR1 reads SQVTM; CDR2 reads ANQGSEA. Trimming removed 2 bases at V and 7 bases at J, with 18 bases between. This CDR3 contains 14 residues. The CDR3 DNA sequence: TGCAGCGTTGAAATGGCCACGGGCTATAGTGAGCAGTACTTC. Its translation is CSVEMATGYSEQYF.

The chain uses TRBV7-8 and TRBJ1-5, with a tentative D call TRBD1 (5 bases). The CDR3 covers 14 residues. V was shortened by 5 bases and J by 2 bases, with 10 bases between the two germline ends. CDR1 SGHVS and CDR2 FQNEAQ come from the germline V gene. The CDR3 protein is CASSAREGNQPQHF. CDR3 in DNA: TGTGCCAGCAGCGCCAGGGAGGGCAATCAGCCCCAGCATTTT.

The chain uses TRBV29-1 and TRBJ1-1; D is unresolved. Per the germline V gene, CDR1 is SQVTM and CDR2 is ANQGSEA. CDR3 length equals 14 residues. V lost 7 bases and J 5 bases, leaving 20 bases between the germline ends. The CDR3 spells CSGYQVPPLTEAFF. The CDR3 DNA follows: TGCAGCGGCTACCAGGTACCACCGTTAACTGAAGCTTTCTTT.

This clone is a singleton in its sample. The CDR3 DNA is TGTGCCAGCAGCTTAGGGGTGGTTAGCTCCTACGAGCAGTACTTC. Residues: CASSLGVVSSYEQYF. J is TRBJ2-7 and V is TRBV11-3; no definite D call. From germline, CDR1 is SGHNT and CDR2 YENEEA. Trimming left V 1 base short and J 0 bases short, with 10 bases between. The length of the CDR3 is 15 residues. Full variable domain (outside the CDR3, taken from reference TRBV11-3 and TRBJ2-7): EAGVVQSPRYKIIEKKQPVAFWCNPISGHNTLYWYLQNLGQGPELLIRYENEEAVDDSQLPKDRFSAERLKGVDSTLKIQPAELGDSAVYLCASSLGVVSSYEQYFGPGTRLTVT.

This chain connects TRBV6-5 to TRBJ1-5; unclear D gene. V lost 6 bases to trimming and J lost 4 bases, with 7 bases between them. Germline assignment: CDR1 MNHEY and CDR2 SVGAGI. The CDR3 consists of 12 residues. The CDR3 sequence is CASSAWNQPQHF. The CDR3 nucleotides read TGTGCCAGCAGCGCGTGGAATCAGCCCCAGCATTTT.